This T cell receptor beta chain was retrieved from a study of cytomegalovirus exposure and HLA in healthy donors. Overall study findings and caveats: Only CMV serostatus was available as immune exposure information.

Concerning this clone: Its antigen is unknown.

CDR3 length: 16 residues. The germline V gene has CDR1 SGDLS and CDR2 YYNGEE. The V end was cut by 0 bases, the J end by 3 bases, with 12 bases between. The study ran its PCR with 60 Vbeta and 13 Jbeta primers. Some clones are missing from TCRdb's copy, which holds only in-frame ones; the method was immunoSEQ multiplex PCR. The repertoire has some 130,000 clones, 75% to 80% of them found once; the top ten carry around 2%. The sequence was collected from a man aged 30 to 45 in good health and CMV-seronegative. Sequenced material: PBMCs. The rearrangement uses TRBV9 and TRBJ2-2, with D perhaps matching TRBD1 (6 bases). CDR3 sequence: CASSVGVRGYTGELFF. For the CDR3, the DNA is TGTGCCAGCAGCGTAGGAGTCAGGGGTTACACCGGGGAGCTGTTTTTT.